These 9 T cell receptor beta chains came from one sample sequenced in a study of OX40 agonist ivuxolimab in advanced cancers. Some clones are missing from TCRdb's copy, which holds only in-frame ones; the method was immunoSEQ multiplex PCR. The profile covers 45,000 to 60,000 clones, with approximately 79% appearing a single time and 1.5% to 2% taken by the ten largest. Sequenced material: CD4+ or CD8+ T cells sorted from blood, taken in a trial of the OX40 agonist ivuxolimab. These receptors were collected from an adult with an advanced solid tumor such as melanoma, head and neck, liver or kidney cancer.

This clone was counted a few times. This chain links TRBV18 with TRBJ2-1, with TRBD1 matching over 7 bases. The CDR3 length is 14 residues. Germline loops: CDR1 KGHSH, CDR2 LQKENI. After removal of 6 bases from V and 5 bases from J, the junction contained 7 bases not matched to a gene. CDR3 sequence reads: CASSNYRGHNEQFF. The CDR3 DNA reads as TGTGCCAGCTCCAATTACAGGGGCCACAATGAGCAGTTCTTC.

The V call is TRBV6-5, the J call TRBJ1-2; no reliable D call. This CDR3 comprises 12 residues. Germline CDR1 is MNHEY and CDR2 is SVGAGI. The V and J ends lost 6 bases and 4 bases respectively, with 9 bases between them. Here the CDR3 DNA reads TGTGCCAGCAGGAAACAGCCCTATGGCTACACCTTC. Protein: CASRKQPYGYTF.

The table lists this clone with a few counts. CDR3 coding DNA: TGTGCCAGCAGCCGCGGACAGGGGGCGAGATCGCGAGAGACCCAGTACTTC. Amino acid sequence: CASSRGQGARSRETQYF. V is TRBV5-5 and J is TRBJ2-5, with TRBD1 matching over 11 bases. Germline-derived CDR1 and CDR2 are SGHKS and YYEKEE (reference sequence). Trimming cost V 4 bases and J 4 bases; bases outside gene matches: 12. The CDR3 extends over 17 amino acids.

This chain links TRBV7-2 with TRBJ1-1; D gene uncertain. Germline V gene data show CDR1 as SGHTA and CDR2 as FQGNSA. The CDR3 is 13 residues long. V shed 2 bases and J shed 11 bases, with 15 bases lying between them. CDR3 loop: CASSLTWRDAAFF. The CDR3 DNA follows: TGTGCCAGCAGCTTAACCTGGAGAGACGCGGCTTTCTTT.

This rearrangement joins TRBV9 to TRBJ1-5, with D maybe TRBD1 (5 bases). Trimming left V 2 bases short and J 5 bases short, with 11 bases between. The CDR3 consists of 14 residues. The germline V gene has CDR1 SGDLS and CDR2 YYNGEE. The CDR3 bases are TGTGCCAGCAGCGTTGACAGTGGTGATCAGCCCCAGCATTTT. Protein product: CASSVDSGDQPQHF.

This clone showed up just a few times. The chain links TRBV2 to TRBJ1-6; the D gene is possibly TRBD1 (6 bases). Germline CDR1 and CDR2: SNHLY and FYNNEI. The CDR3 has 16 amino acids. The V end lost 3 bases, the J end lost 8 bases, and 17 bases lay between the germline ends. CDR3 DNA: TGTGCCAGCAGTGATCGGGGCCGACAGGTCTATTCACCCCTCCACTTT. The encoded protein is CASSDRGRQVYSPLHF.

The chain is built from TRBV15 and TRBJ1-1; D is uncertain. Germline V gene data show CDR1 as LNHNV and CDR2 as YYDKDF (reference sequence). Trimming left V 1 base short and J 4 bases short, with 13 bases between. CDR3 length: 15 residues. CDR3 DNA: TGTGCCACCAGCAGAGTAGCGGGCACTACCACTGAAGCTTTCTTT. Residues: CATSRVAGTTTEAFF.

V is TRBV5-1 and J is TRBJ2-7; 8 nucleotides line up with TRBD1. CDR1 and CDR2 from the germline V gene are SGHRS and YFSETQ. The CDR3 has 14 amino acids. V lost 5 bases and J lost 5; bases outside the gene matches: 9. The CDR3 here is CASRNDRGWNEQYF. CDR3 in DNA: TGCGCCAGCAGGAACGACAGGGGATGGAACGAGCAGTACTTC.

The chain is built from TRBV18 and TRBJ1-1; D might be TRBD1 (6 bases). CDR3 length: 14 residues. Germline assignment: CDR1 KGHSH and CDR2 LQKENI. Trimming stripped 3 bases from V and 4 bases from J, with 12 bases between. CDR3 bases: TGTGCCAGCTCACCCCAAGGGGGTCCCACTGAAGCTTTCTTT. This translates into CASSPQGGPTEAFF.